This TCR beta chain originates from a study of cytomegalovirus exposure and HLA in healthy donors. Whole-study findings and limits: Later on, an analysis showed TCR association rates differing by HLA locus, with DRB1 the most and HLA-C the fewest.

Primers for the PCR totalled 60 Vbeta and 13 Jbeta. Clones were read by immunoSEQ multiplex PCR, and TCRdb kept only the in-frame ones, dropping some. The table lists under 150,000 clones, 77% of them singletons, with 1.2% to 1.5% in the top ten. This CDR3 is 11 amino acids long. Germline V lookup: CDR1 DFQATT, CDR2 SNEGSKA (reference sequence). Deletions cut 7 bases from V and 1 base from J, with 8 bases between. Unrecorded immune exposures were likely, despite nominal health at sampling. About this clone itself: Its target is not known.

The sample taken for sequencing was PBMCs. The sequence derives from a woman in her thirties or forties in good health and CMV-seronegative. V is TRBV20-1 and J is TRBJ2-7; D unclear. In DNA form, the CDR3 reads TGCAGTGTTTACCGGTCCTACGAGCAGTACTTC. It yields the protein CSVYRSYEQYF.